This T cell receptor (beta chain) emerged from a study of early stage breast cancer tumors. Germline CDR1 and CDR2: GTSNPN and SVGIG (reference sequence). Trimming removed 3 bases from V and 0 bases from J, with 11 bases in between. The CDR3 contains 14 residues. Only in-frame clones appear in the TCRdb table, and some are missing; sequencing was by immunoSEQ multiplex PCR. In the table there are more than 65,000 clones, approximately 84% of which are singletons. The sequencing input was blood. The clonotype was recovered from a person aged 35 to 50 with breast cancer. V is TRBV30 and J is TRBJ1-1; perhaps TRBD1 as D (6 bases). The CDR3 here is CAWRADSLNTEAFF. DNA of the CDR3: TGTGCCTGGAGGGCGGACAGTTTGAACACTGAAGCTTTCTTT.